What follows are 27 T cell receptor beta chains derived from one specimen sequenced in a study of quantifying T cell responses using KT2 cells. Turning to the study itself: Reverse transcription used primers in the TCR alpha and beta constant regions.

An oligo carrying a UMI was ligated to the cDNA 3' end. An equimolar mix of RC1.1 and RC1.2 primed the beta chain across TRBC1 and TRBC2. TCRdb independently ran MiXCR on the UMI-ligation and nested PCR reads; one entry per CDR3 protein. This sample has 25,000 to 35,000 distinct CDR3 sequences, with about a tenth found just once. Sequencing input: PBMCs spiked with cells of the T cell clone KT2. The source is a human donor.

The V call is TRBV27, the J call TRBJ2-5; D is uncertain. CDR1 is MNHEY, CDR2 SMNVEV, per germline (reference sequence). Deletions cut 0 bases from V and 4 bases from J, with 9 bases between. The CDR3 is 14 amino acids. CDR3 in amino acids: CASSLSGEIETQYF. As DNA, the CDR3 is TGTGCCAGCAGTTTATCGGGCGAGATAGAGACCCAGTACTTC.

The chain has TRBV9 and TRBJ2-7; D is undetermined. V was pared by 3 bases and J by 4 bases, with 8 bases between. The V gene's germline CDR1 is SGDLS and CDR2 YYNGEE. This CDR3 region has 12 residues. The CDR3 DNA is TGTGCCAGCAGCGGAGAGTCTTACGAGCAGTACTTC. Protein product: CASSGESYEQYF.

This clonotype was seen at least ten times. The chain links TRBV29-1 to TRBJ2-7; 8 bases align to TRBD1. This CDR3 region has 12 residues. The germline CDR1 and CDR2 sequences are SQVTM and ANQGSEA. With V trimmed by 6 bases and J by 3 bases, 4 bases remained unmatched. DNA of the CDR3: TGCAGCGTGGAGGACAGGGTCTACGAGCAGTACTTC. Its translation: CSVEDRVYEQYF.

The CDR3 coding sequence is TGTGCCAGCAGATCCATCGGGGCGACTGAAGCTTTCTTT. Its translation: CASRSIGATEAFF. The gene calls are TRBV11-2 and TRBJ1-1; D possibly corresponds to TRBD1 (5 bases). Germline CDR1 reads SGHAT; CDR2 reads FQNNGV. The CDR3 is 13 amino acids. The germline V and J ends were trimmed by 6 bases and 5 bases, with 13 bases remaining between them.

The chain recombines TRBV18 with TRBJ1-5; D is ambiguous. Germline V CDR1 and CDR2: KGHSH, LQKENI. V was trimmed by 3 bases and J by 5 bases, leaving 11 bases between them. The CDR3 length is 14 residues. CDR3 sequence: CASSPSRSDQPQHF. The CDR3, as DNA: TGTGCCAGCTCACCGTCGAGGTCGGATCAGCCCCAGCATTTT.

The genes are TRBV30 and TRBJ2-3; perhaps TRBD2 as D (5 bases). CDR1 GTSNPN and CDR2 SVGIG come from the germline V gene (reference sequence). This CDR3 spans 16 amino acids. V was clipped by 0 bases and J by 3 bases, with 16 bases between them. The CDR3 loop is CAWSVGIPGTTDTQYF. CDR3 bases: TGTGCCTGGAGTGTAGGTATTCCGGGAACTACAGATACGCAGTATTTT. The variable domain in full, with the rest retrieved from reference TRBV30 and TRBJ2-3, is SQTIHQWPATLVQPVGSPLSLECTVEGTSNPNLYWYRQAAGRGLQLLFYSVGIGQISSEVPQNLSASRPQDRQFILSSKKLLLSDSGFYLCAWSVGIPGTTDTQYFGPGTRLTVL.

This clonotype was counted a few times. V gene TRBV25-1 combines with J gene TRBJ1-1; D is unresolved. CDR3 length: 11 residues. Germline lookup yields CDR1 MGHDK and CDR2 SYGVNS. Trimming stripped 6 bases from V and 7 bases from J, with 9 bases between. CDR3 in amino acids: CASRDWFEAFF. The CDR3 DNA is TGTGCCAGCAGAGACTGGTTTGAAGCTTTCTTT.

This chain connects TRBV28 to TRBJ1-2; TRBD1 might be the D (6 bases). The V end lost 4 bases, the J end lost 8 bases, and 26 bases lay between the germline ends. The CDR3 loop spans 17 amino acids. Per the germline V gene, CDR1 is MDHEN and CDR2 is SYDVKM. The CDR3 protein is CASSSRWGRVDSGGYTF. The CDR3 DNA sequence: TGTGCCAGCAGTTCAAGGTGGGGGCGAGTTGACTCCGGAGGCTACACCTTC.

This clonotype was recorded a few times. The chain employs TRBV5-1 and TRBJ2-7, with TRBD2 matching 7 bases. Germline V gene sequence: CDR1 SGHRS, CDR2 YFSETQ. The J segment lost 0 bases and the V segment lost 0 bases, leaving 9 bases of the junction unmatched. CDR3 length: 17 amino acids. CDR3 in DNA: TGCGCCAGCAGCTTGGTACGCGGGAGAGACCTCTCCTACGAGCAGTACTTC. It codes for CASSLVRGRDLSYEQYF.

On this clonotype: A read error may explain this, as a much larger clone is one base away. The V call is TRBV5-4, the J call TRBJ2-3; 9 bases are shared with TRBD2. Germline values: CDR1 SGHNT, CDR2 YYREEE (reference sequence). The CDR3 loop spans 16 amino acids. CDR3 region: CASSLWAGGPTDTRYF. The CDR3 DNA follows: TGTGCCAGCAGCTTGTGGGCGGGGGGGCCCACAGATACGCGGTATTTT.

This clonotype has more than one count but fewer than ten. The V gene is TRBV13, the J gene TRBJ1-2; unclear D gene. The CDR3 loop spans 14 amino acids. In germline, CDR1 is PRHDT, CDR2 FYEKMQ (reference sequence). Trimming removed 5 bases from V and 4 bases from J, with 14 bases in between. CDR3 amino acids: CASSQRPGTYGYTF. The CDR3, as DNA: TGTGCCAGCAGCCAGAGGCCGGGAACCTATGGCTACACCTTC. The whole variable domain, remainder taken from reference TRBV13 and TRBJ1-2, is AAGVIQSPRHLIKEKRETATLKCYPIPRHDTVYWYQQGPGQDPQFLISFYEKMQSDKGSIPDRFSAQQFSDYHSELNMSSLELGDSALYFCASSQRPGTYGYTFGSGTRLTVV.

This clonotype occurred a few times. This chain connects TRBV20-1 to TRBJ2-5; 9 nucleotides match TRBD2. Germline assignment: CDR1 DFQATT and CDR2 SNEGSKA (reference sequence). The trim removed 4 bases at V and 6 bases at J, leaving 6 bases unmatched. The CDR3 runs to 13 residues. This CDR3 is CSATGGRVQTQYF. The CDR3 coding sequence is TGCAGTGCTACCGGCGGGAGGGTCCAGACCCAGTACTTC.

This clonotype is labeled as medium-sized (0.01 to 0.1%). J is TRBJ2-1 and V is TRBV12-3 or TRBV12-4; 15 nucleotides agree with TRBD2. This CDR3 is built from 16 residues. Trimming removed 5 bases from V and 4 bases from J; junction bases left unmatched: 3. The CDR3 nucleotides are TGTGCCAGCAGTGGACTAGCGGGGGGGAAGTACAATGAGCAGTTCTTC. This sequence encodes CASSGLAGGKYNEQFF.

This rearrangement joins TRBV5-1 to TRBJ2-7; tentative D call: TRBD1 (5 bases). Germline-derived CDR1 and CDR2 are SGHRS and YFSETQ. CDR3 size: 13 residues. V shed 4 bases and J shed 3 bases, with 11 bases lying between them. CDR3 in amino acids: CASSPQGYYEQYF. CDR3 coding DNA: TGCGCCAGCAGCCCTCAGGGTTACTACGAGCAGTACTTC. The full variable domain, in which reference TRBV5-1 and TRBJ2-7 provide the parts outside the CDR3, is KAGVTQTPRYLIKTRGQQVTLSCSPISGHRSVSWYQQTPGQGLQFLFEYFSETQRNKGNFPGRFSGRQFSNSRSEMNVSTLELGDSALYLCASSPQGYYEQYFGPGTRLTVT.

The chain's CDR3 is CASGTNYGYTF. CDR3 bases: TGTGCCAGCGGGACTAACTATGGCTACACCTTC. The chain is built from TRBV6-5 and TRBJ1-2; D remains ambiguous. Trimming pared 8 bases from V and 0 bases from J, leaving 4 bases between. Germline lookup yields CDR1 MNHEY and CDR2 SVGAGI. This CDR3 contains 11 residues.

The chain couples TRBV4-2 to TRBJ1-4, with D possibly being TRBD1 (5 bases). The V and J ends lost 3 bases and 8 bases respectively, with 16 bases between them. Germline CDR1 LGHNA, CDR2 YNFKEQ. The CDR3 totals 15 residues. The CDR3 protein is CASSQAAQGGEKLFF. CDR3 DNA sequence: TGTGCCAGCAGCCAGGCGGCTCAGGGTGGGGAAAAACTGTTTTTT.

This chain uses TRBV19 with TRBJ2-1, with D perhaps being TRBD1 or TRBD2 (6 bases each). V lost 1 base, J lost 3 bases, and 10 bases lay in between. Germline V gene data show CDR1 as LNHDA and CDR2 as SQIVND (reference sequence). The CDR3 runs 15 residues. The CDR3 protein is CASSIGRGDYNEQFF. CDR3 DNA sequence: TGTGCCAGTAGTATAGGGAGGGGGGACTACAATGAGCAGTTCTTC.

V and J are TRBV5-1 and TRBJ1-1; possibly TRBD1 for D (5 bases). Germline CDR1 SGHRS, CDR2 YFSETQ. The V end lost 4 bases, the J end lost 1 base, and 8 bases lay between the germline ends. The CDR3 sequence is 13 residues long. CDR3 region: CASSQTENTEAFF. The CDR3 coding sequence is TGCGCCAGCAGCCAGACAGAGAACACTGAAGCTTTCTTT.

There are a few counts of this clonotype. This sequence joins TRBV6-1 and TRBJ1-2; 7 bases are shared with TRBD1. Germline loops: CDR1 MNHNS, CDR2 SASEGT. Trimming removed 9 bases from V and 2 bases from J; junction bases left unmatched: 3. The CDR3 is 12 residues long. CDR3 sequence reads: CASLRGNYGYTF. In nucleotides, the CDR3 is TGTGCCAGTCTCAGGGGGAACTATGGCTACACCTTC.

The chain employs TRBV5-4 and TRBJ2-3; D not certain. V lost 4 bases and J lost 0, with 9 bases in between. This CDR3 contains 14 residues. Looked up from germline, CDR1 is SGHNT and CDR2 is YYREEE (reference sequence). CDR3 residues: CASSPDSSTDTQYF. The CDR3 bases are TGTGCCAGCAGCCCCGACTCGAGCACAGATACGCAGTATTTT.

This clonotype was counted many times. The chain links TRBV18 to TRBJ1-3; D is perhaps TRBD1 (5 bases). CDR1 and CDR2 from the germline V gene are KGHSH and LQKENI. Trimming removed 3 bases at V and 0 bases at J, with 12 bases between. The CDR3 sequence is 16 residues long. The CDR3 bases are TGTGCCAGCTCACCGCCGGGGGGAGGCTCTGGAAACACCATATATTTT. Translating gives CASSPPGGGSGNTIYF.

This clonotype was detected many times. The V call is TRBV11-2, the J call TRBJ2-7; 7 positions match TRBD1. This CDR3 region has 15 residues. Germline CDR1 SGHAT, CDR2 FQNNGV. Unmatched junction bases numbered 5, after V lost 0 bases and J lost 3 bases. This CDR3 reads CASSLDRYRGYEQYF. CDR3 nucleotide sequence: TGTGCCAGCAGCTTAGATAGATACAGGGGCTACGAGCAGTACTTC.

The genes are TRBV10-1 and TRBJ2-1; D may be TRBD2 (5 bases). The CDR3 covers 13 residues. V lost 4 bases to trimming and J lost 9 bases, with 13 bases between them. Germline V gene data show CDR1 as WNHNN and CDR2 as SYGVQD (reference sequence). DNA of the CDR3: TGCGCCAGCAGTGGTACTAGGGTCGGTGAGCAGTTCTTC. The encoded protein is CASSGTRVGEQFF.

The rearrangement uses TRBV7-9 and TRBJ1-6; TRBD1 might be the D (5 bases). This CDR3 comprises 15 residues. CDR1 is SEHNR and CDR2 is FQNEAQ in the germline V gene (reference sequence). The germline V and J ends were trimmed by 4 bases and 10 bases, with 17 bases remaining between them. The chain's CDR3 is CASSSGGVIASPLHF. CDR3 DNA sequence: TGTGCCAGCAGCTCCGGGGGGGTGATTGCCTCACCCCTCCACTTT.

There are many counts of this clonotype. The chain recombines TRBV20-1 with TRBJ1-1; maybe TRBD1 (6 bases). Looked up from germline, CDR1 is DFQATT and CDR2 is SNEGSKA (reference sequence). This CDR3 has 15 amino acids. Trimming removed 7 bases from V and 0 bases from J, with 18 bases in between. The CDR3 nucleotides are TGCAGTGGAGAGGGGGAGCTGAAAATGAACACTGAAGCTTTCTTT. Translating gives CSGEGELKMNTEAFF.

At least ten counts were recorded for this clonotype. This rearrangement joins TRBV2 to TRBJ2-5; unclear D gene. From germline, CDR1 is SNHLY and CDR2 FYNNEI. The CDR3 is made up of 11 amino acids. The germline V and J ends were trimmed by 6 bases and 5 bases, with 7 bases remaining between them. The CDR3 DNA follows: TGTGCCAGCAGAAGAGCCGAGACCCAGTACTTC. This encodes CASRRAETQYF.

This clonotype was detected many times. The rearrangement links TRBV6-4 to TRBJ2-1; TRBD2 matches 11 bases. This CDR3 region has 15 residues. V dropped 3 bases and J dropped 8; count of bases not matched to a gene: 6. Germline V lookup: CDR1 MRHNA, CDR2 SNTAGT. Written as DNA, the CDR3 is TGTGCCAGCAGTGAACTAGCGGGGGATAGGGATGAGCAGTTCTTC. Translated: CASSELAGDRDEQFF.